This TCR beta chain was obtained from a study of T cells in Graves' hyperthyroidism and ophthalmopathy. Background on the study: Peripheral blood sampling occurred at initial diagnosis, before any treatment.

Whole-study findings and limits: Ophthalmopathy was separated from stable hyperthyroidism by a 13 V-J model.

With respect to this clonotype: No antigen is known for it. One junction end disagrees with the germline gene, perhaps due to a read error.

Exclusion of a patient resulted from uncontrolled infection, other autoimmune disease, pregnancy or lactation. The source material, RNA transcripts, was used to amplify TCR beta CDR3 regions. RT-PCR in the first round (using the HTBI primer set) targeted the TCR CDR3. TCRdb reanalysed the multiplex PCR reads using MiXCR and keeps one entry per CDR3 protein. The sample contains 600,000 to 650,000 distinct CDR3 sequences, 20% of which appear only once. Sequenced sample: blood. This receptor was identified in a man aged 25 to 45 with Graves' ophthalmopathy.

CDR3 sequence (DNA): TGTGCCAGCAGTGATAACCTAGCGGGAGGGCTTAATGAGCAGGTCTTC. It codes for CASSDNLAGGLNEQVF. The J gene is TRBJ2-1, the V gene TRBV12-3 or TRBV12-4; 12 bases are shared with TRBD2. CDR3 length: 16 residues.